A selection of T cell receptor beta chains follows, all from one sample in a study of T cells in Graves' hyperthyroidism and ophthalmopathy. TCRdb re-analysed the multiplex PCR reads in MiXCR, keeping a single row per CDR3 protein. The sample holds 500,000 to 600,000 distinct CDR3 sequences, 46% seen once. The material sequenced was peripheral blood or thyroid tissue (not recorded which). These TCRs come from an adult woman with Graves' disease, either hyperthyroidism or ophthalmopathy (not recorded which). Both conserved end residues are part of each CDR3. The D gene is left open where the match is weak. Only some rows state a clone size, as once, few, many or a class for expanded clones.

cdr3_aa: CASSPSLTGPTEAFF; cdr3_nt: TGCGCCAGCAGCCCTTCCCTGACAGGGCCCACTGAAGCTTTCTTT; v_call: TRBV5-1; d_call: TRBD1; j_call: TRBJ1-1; clone_size: once
cdr3_aa: CASSLQGGSYEQYF; cdr3_nt: TGCGCCAGCAGCTTACAGGGGGGCTCATACGAGCAGTACTTC; v_call: TRBV5-1; d_call: TRBD1; j_call: TRBJ2-7; clone_size: many
cdr3_aa: CASSIIKSDPEGYTF; cdr3_nt: TGTGCCAGTAGTATAATCAAGTCTGACCCCGAGGGCTACACCTTC; v_call: TRBV19; d_call: NA; j_call: TRBJ1-2; clone_size: many
cdr3_aa: CASGTGKSSYNSPLHF; cdr3_nt: TGTGCCAGTGGGACAGGGAAAAGCTCCTATAATTCACCCCTCCACTTT; v_call: TRBV19; d_call: TRBD1; j_call: TRBJ1-6; clone_size: NA
cdr3_aa: CATSTTGTKAEKLFF; cdr3_nt: TGTGCCACCAGCACGACCGGGACAAAGGCTGAAAAACTGTTTTTT; v_call: TRBV15; d_call: NA; j_call: TRBJ1-4; clone_size: NA
cdr3_aa: CASSFTGQFTYGYTF; cdr3_nt: TGTGCCAGCAGTTTCACCGGACAGTTCACCTATGGCTACACCTTC; v_call: TRBV28; d_call: NA; j_call: TRBJ1-2; clone_size: many
cdr3_aa: CSVAGQLNTGELFF; cdr3_nt: TGCAGCGTCGCGGGACAGTTAAACACCGGGGAGCTGTTTTTT; v_call: TRBV29-1; d_call: NA; j_call: TRBJ2-2; clone_size: NA
cdr3_aa: CASSVRDRAPKGTEAFF; cdr3_nt: TGTGCCAGCTCAGTCCGGGACAGGGCGCCCAAAGGCACTGAAGCTTTCTTT; v_call: TRBV18; d_call: TRBD1; j_call: TRBJ1-1; clone_size: NA
cdr3_aa: CASSFRVPTNEKLFF; cdr3_nt: TGTGCCAGCAGCTTCAGGGTCCCCACTAATGAAAAACTGTTTTTT; v_call: TRBV6-1; d_call: NA; j_call: TRBJ1-4; clone_size: many
cdr3_aa: CAISGPASGYTF; cdr3_nt: TGTGCCATCAGTGGTCCAGCCAGTGGCTACACCTTC; v_call: TRBV10-3; d_call: NA; j_call: TRBJ1-2; clone_size: NA
cdr3_aa: CAIKGTGLSGGNTIYF; cdr3_nt: TGTGCGATCAAGGGGACCGGCCTATCGGGAGGAAACACCATATATTTT; v_call: TRBV10-3; d_call: NA; j_call: TRBJ1-3; clone_size: NA
cdr3_aa: CASSRGAGDNQETQYF; cdr3_nt: TGTGCCAGCAGCCGGGGGGCAGGGGACAACCAAGAGACCCAGTACTTC; v_call: TRBV11-3; d_call: NA; j_call: TRBJ2-5; clone_size: NA
cdr3_aa: CASTPGQTTNEKLFF; cdr3_nt: TGTGCCAGCACCCCAGGACAGACAACTAATGAAAAACTGTTTTTT; v_call: TRBV7-8; d_call: NA; j_call: TRBJ1-4; clone_size: many
cdr3_aa: CASTQGQQNYGYTF; cdr3_nt: TGTGCCAGCACCCAAGGGCAGCAAAACTATGGCTACACCTTC; v_call: TRBV7-9; d_call: NA; j_call: TRBJ1-2; clone_size: NA
cdr3_aa: CASSLVASGTLLNTGELFF; cdr3_nt: TGTGCCAGCAGCTTAGTGGCTAGCGGGACCCTATTAAACACCGGGGAGCTGTTTTTT; v_call: TRBV7-8; d_call: TRBD2; j_call: TRBJ2-2; clone_size: many
cdr3_aa: CASSVASTRTFTGELFF; cdr3_nt: TGTGCCAGCAGCGTAGCCTCTACCCGCACTTTCACCGGGGAGCTGTTTTTT; v_call: TRBV9; d_call: NA; j_call: TRBJ2-2; clone_size: many